This T cell receptor beta chain was profiled in a study of cytomegalovirus exposure and HLA in healthy donors. A multiplex PCR was run with 60 Vbeta primers and 13 Jbeta primers. The assay was immunoSEQ multiplex PCR, and TCRdb's table has in-frame clones only and misses some. Seen here are 50,000 to 75,000 clones, 70% to 75% observed once, and the top ten hold almost 7%. The CDR3 length is 15 residues. Germline values: CDR1 MDHEN, CDR2 SYDVKM. V was cut by 4 bases and J by 5 bases, with 17 bases left in between. Study observations and caveats: Solely CMV serostatus was available to characterize immune exposure. Whilst most TCR sequences proved rare, a subset of public TCRs occurred across many donors. TCR beta chain V- and J-gene trimming was linked, in a later analysis, to a missense variant in DCLRE1C.

With regard to this clone: Its antigen is not identified.

The TCR originated in a man between 25 and 39 years old in good health and CMV-seropositive. Sequencing input: PBMCs. V is TRBV28 and J is TRBJ1-1; maybe TRBD1 (5 bases). DNA of the CDR3: TGTGCCAGCAGTTCCCCCCGGGGGTCGGGGACTGAAGCTTTCTTT. Its translation is CASSSPRGSGTEAFF. The full variable domain, in which reference TRBV28 and TRBJ1-1 provide the parts outside the CDR3, is DVKVTQSSRYLVKRTGEKVFLECVQDMDHENMFWYRQDPGLGLRLIYFSYDVKMKEKGDIPEGYSVSREKKERFSLILESASTNQTSMYLCASSSPRGSGTEAFFGQGTRLTVV.